This TCR beta chain was sequenced during a study of T cells in Graves' hyperthyroidism and ophthalmopathy. Whole-study findings and limits: Patients with ophthalmopathy were separated from those with stable hyperthyroidism by a 13 V-J model.

Amplified regions were TCR beta CDR3 sequences from RNA transcripts. The TCR CDR3 was amplified in a first-round RT-PCR using the HTBI primer set. A single record per CDR3 protein comes from TCRdb applying MiXCR to the multiplex PCR reads. The table records approximately 560,000 distinct CDR3 sequences, roughly 46% of them present only once. Across 18 months, stable Graves' hyperthyroidism was marked by no progression to ophthalmopathy. A patient was excluded if there was uncontrolled infection, other autoimmune disease, pregnancy or lactation. Thyroid ultrasound, orbital computed tomography, clinical symptoms, and serum thyroxine and TRAb underpinned diagnoses. With regard to this clonotype: Its antigen remains unknown.

V lost 5 bases and J lost 5; bases outside the gene matches: 7. This CDR3 region has 14 residues. The V gene's germline CDR1 is SGHTA and CDR2 FQGTGA. The receptor comes from a woman aged 18-29 years with Graves' hyperthyroidism. The genes are TRBV7-3 and TRBJ2-5; 8 nucleotides line up with TRBD2. The specimen sequenced was peripheral blood or thyroid tissue (not recorded which). CDR3 sequence (DNA): TGTGCCAGCAGCCTTACAGGGACTAGGGAGACCCAGTACTTC. Translation gives CASSLTGTRETQYF.